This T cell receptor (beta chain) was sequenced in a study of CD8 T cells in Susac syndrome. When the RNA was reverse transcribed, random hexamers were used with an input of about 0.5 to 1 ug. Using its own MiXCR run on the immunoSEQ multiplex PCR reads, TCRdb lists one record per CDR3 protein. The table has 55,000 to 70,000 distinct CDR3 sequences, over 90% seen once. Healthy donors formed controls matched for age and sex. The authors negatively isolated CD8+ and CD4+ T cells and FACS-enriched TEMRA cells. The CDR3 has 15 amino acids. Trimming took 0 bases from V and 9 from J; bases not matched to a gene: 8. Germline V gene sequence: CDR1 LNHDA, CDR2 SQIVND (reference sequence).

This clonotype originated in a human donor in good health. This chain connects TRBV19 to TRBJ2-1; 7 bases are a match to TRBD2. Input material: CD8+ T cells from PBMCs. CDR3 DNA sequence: TGTGCCAGTAGTATAGACCCTCTAGGGAGGGCTGAGCAGTTCTTC. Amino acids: CASSIDPLGRAEQFF.